This TCR beta chain was sequenced during a study of radiation and T cells in renal cell carcinoma. CDR1 MNHEY and CDR2 SVGAGI come from the germline V gene. V was pared by 0 bases and J by 5 bases, with 8 bases of the junction left unmatched. This CDR3 region has 16 residues. Time point: blood 4 weeks post-SBRT, at nephrectomy. Treatment here: 15 Gy SBRT to primary tumor, nephrectomy 4 weeks later. Measured with immunoSEQ multiplex PCR; TCRdb has only the in-frame clones, and not every one. Here the sample spans about 76,000 clones, about nine tenths being singletons. The sample consisted of blood, taken from a patient whose treatment included radiotherapy and nephrectomy. The receptor comes from a woman aged 70-85 years with renal cell carcinoma. The V gene is TRBV6-5, the J gene TRBJ1-1, with 8 nucleotides matching TRBD1. The CDR3, as DNA: TGTGCCAGCAGTTACTCACCCCAGGGGGCTGGTACTGAAGCTTTCTTT. Translating it yields CASSYSPQGAGTEAFF.